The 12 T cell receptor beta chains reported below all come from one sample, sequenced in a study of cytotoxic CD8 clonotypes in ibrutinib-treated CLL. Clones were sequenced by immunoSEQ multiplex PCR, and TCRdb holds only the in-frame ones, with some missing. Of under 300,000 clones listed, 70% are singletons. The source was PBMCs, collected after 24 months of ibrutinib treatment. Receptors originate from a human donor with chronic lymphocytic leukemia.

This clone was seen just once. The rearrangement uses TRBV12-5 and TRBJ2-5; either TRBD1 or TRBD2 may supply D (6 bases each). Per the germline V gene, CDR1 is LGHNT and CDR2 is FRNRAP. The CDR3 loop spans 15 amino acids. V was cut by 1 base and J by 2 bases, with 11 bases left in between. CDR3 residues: CASGLGRGLQETQYF. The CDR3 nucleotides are TGTGCTAGTGGTTTGGGCCGGGGGCTACAAGAGACCCAGTACTTC.

The CDR3 reads CASSIETRGGYTF. CDR3 nucleotide sequence: TGTGCCAGTAGTATAGAGACCCGTGGAGGCTACACCTTC. This chain uses TRBV19 with TRBJ1-2, with no clear D. The CDR3 consists of 13 residues. Germline loops: CDR1 LNHDA, CDR2 SQIVND (reference sequence). V lost 0 bases to trimming and J lost 8 bases, with 10 bases between them.

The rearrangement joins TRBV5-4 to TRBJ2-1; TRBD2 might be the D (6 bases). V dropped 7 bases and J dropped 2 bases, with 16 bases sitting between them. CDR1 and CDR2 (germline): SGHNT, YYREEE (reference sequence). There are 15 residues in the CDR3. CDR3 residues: CASLVAGTPYNEQFF. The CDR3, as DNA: TGTGCCAGCTTGGTCGCGGGAACCCCCTACAATGAGCAGTTCTTC.

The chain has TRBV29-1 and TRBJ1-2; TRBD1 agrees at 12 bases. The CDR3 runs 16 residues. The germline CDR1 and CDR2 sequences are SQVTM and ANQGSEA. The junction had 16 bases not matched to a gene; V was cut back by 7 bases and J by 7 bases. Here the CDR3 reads CSALAVPGQGAGGYTF. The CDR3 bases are TGCAGCGCCTTAGCTGTCCCGGGACAGGGGGCCGGTGGCTACACCTTC.

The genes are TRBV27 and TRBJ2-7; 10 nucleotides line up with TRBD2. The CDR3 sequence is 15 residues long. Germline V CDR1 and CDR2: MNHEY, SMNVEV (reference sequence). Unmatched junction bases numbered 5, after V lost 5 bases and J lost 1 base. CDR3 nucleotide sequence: TGTGCCAGCAGTGTACTAGCGGGACTTTCCTACGAGCAGTACTTC. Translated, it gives CASSVLAGLSYEQYF.

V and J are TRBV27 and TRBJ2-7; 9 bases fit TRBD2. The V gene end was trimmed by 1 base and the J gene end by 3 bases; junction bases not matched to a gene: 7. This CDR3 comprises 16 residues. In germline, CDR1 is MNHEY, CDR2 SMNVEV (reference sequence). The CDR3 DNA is TGTGCCAGCAGTTTATTGATAGCGGGAGAACACTACGAGCAGTACTTC. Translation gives CASSLLIAGEHYEQYF.

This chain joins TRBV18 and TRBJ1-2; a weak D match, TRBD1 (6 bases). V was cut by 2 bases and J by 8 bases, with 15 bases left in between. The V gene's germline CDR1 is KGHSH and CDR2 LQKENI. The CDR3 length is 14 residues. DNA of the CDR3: TGTGCCAGCTCACCAGAAAACAGGGTCGGGGGCTACACCTTC. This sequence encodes CASSPENRVGGYTF.

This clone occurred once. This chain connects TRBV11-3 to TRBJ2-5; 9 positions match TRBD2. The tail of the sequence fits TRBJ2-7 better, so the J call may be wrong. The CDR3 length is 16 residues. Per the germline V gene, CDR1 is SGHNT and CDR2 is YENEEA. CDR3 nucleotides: TGTGCCAGCAGCCACCCTCGGCGGGAGGGCCCGTACGAGCAGTACTTC. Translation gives CASSHPRREGPYEQYF.

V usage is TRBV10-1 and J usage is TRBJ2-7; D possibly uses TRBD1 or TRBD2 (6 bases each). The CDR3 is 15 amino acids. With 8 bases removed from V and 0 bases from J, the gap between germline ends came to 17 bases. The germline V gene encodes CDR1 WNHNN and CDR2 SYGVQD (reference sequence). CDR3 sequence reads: CASPHGGRSSYEQYF. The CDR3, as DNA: TGCGCCAGCCCACACGGGGGCAGGAGCTCCTACGAGCAGTACTTC.

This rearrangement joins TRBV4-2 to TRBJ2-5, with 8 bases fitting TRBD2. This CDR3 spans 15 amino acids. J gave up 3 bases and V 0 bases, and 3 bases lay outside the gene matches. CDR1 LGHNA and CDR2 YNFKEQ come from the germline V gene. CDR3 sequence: CASSQDKAGEETQYF. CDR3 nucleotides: TGTGCCAGCAGCCAAGATAAAGCGGGAGAAGAGACCCAGTACTTC.

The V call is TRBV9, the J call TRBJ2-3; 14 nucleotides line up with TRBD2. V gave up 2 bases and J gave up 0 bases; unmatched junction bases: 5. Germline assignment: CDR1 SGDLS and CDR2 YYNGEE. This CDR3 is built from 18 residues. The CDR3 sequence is CASSVTSGRGVSTDTQYF. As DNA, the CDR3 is TGTGCCAGCAGCGTGACTAGCGGGAGGGGTGTCAGCACAGATACGCAGTATTTT.

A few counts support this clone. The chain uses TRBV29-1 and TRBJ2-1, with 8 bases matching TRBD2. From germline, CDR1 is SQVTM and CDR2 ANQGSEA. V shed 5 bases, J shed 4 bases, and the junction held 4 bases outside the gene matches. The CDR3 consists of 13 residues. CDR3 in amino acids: CSVRAGGYNEQFF. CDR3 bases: TGCAGCGTTCGGGCGGGAGGATACAATGAGCAGTTCTTC.